The 2 T cell receptor beta chains reported below all come from one sample, sequenced in a study of blood T cell repertoires in COVID-19. The table came from immunoSEQ multiplex PCR; TCRdb's copy has only in-frame clones and leaves some out. The repertoire holds some 290,000 clones, under 90% seen once, with just under 3% in the top ten. Sample: peripheral blood. These receptors all come from a woman aged 55-69 years with active or convalescent COVID-19.

CDR3 in DNA: TGTGCCAGCAGCAAACGATATAGACAGGTAGACTATGGCTACACCTTC. This translates into CASSKRYRQVDYGYTF. This sequence joins TRBV7-9 and TRBJ1-2; perhaps TRBD1 as D (6 bases). Trimming removed 5 bases from V and 3 bases from J, with 19 bases in between. Germline V gene lookup returns CDR1 SEHNR and CDR2 FQNEAQ (reference sequence). CDR3 length equals 16 residues.

The chain uses TRBV30 and TRBJ1-2; weak D call: TRBD1 (5 bases). The V end lost 5 bases, the J end lost 7 bases, and 20 bases lay between the germline ends. CDR1 is GTSNPN, CDR2 SVGIG, per germline (reference sequence). CDR3 size: 14 residues. This chain's CDR3 is CAWEQGSTFRGYTF. Here the CDR3 DNA reads TGTGCCTGGGAGCAGGGAAGTACCTTCCGTGGCTACACCTTC.